The T cell receptor (beta chain) under discussion was sequenced for a study of shared clonotypes between healthy human individuals. It was at deep level that the assay was run. Each subset's genomic DNA was split evenly across several immunoSEQ plates. Produced via immunoSEQ multiplex PCR; TCRdb's table is partial and in-frame only. This sample has some 630,000 clones; 72% occur once, and the top ten carry about 1.7%. Material: memory CD4+ T cells sorted from blood. As for subset: CD45RA-negative fraction. The sequence derives from a woman under 40 in good health.

The CDR3 sequence is CASSPLTSGSADTQYF. The CDR3 region has the DNA TGCGCCAGCAGCCCCCTGACTAGCGGGAGCGCAGATACGCAGTATTTT. The chain carries TRBV5-1 and TRBJ2-3, with 12 bases that match TRBD2. The J segment lost 4 bases and the V segment lost 4 bases, leaving 7 bases of the junction unmatched. This CDR3 has 16 residues. Germline V gene lookup returns CDR1 SGHRS and CDR2 YFSETQ. The variable domain in full, completed from reference TRBV5-1 and TRBJ2-3, reads KAGVTQTPRYLIKTRGQQVTLSCSPISGHRSVSWYQQTPGQGLQFLFEYFSETQRNKGNFPGRFSGRQFSNSRSEMNVSTLELGDSALYLCASSPLTSGSADTQYFGPGTRLTVL.